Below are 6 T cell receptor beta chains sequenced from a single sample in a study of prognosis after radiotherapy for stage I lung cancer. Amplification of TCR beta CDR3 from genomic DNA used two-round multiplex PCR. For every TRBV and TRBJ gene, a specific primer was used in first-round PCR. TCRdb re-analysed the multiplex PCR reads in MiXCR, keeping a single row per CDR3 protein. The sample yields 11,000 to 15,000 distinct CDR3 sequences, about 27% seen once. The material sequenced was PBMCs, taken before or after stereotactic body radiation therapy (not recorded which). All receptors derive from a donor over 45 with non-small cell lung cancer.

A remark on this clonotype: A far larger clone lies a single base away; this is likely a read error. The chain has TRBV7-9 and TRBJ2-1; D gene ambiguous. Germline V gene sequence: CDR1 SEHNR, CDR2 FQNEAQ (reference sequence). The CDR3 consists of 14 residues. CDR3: CARSPAPLNNEQFF. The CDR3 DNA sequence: TGTGCTAGAAGCCCAGCCCCACTTAACAATGAGCAGTTCTTC. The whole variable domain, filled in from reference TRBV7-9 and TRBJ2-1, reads DTGVSQNPRHKITKRGQNVTFRCDPISEHNRLYWYRQTLGQGPEFLTYFQNEAQLEKSRLLSDRFSAERPKGSFSTLEIQRTEQGDSAMYLCARSPAPLNNEQFFGPGTRLTVL.

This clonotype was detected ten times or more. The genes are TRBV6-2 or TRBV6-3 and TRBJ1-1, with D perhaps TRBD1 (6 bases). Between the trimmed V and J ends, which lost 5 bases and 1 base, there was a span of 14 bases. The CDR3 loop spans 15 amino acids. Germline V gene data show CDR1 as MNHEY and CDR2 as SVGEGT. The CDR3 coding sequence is TGTGCCAGCAGTGACCAACAGGGCGGGAACACTGAAGCTTTCTTT. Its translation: CASSDQQGGNTEAFF.

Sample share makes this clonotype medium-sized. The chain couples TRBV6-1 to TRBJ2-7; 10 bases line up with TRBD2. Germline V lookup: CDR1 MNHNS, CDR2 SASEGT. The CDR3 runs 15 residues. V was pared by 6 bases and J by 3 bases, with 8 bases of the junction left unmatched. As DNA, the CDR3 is TGTGCCAGCAGAGCAACCGGGACTAGCGTCTACGAGCAGTACTTC. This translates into CASRATGTSVYEQYF.

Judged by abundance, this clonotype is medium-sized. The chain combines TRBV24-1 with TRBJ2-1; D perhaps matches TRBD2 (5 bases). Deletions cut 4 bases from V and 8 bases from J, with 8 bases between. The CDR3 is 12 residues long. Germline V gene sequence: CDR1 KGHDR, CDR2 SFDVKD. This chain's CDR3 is CATSEASYEQFF. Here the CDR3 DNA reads TGTGCCACCAGTGAAGCTAGCTATGAGCAGTTCTTC.

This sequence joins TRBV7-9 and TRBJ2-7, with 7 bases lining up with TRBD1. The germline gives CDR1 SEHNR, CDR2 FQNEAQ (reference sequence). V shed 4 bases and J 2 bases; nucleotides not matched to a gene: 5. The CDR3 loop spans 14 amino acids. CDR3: CASSSPGGPYEQYF. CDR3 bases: TGTGCCAGCAGCTCACCAGGGGGACCCTACGAGCAGTACTTC.

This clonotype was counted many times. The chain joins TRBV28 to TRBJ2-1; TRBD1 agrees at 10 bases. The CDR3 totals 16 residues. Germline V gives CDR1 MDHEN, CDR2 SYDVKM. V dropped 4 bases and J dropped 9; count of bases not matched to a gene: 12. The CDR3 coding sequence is TGTGCCAGCAGTTCGGAACCGGGACAGGGGACCGGTGAGCAGTTCTTC. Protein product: CASSSEPGQGTGEQFF. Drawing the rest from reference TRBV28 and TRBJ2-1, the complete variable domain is DVKVTQSSRYLVKRTGEKVFLECVQDMDHENMFWYRQDPGLGLRLIYFSYDVKMKEKGDIPEGYSVSREKKERFSLILESASTNQTSMYLCASSSEPGQGTGEQFFGPGTRLTVL.